One sample yielded the 23 T cell receptor beta chains listed below, sequenced in a study of sequential checkpoint blockade in melanoma. Libraries were prepared by immunoSEQ multiplex PCR; TCRdb keeps only in-frame clonotypes and omits some of them. The table has fewer than 30,000 clones, 77% seen once; the top ten hold roughly 14%. Treatment: randomized to nivolumab then ipilimumab (arm A) or the reverse (arm B). The sequencing used CD8+ T cells sorted from blood (inferred from file names), collected from a patient given nivolumab and ipilimumab in sequence. These receptors were obtained from a human donor with melanoma.

This chain connects TRBV18 to TRBJ2-2; possibly TRBD2 for D (5 bases). Trimming cost V 0 bases and J 4 bases, with 12 bases left between them. Per the germline V gene, CDR1 is KGHSH and CDR2 is LQKENI. CDR3 length: 16 residues. The CDR3 region has the DNA TGTGCCAGCTCACCACCTCTCGGGATCAGCACCGGGGAGCTGTTTTTT. Amino acids: CASSPPLGISTGELFF.

The chain employs TRBV27 and TRBJ2-3; 8 bases map to TRBD2. V lost 3 bases to trimming and J lost 2 bases; unmatched junction nucleotides: 7. CDR1 is MNHEY and CDR2 is SMNVEV in the germline V gene (reference sequence). This CDR3 region has 16 residues. The CDR3 here is CASSLIAGSHTDTQYF. CDR3 DNA: TGTGCCAGCAGTTTGATAGCGGGGTCTCACACAGATACGCAGTATTTT.

About this clone itself: Additional DNA sequences in this sample encode the identical CDR3. The chain employs TRBV5-1 and TRBJ2-1; the D gene is possibly TRBD1 (5 bases). CDR3 size: 12 residues. Trimming pared 7 bases from V and 8 bases from J, leaving 13 bases between. Germline CDR1 is SGHRS and CDR2 is YFSETQ. This CDR3 reads CASRAQGHEQFF. The CDR3, as DNA: TGCGCCAGCCGTGCCCAGGGCCATGAGCAGTTCTTC.

The chain has TRBV7-9 and TRBJ2-3; TRBD1 matches 7 bases. The CDR3 consists of 16 residues. V lost 1 base and J lost 2; bases outside the gene matches: 6. CDR1 and CDR2 (germline): SEHNR, FQNEAQ (reference sequence). CDR3 nucleotide sequence: TGTGCCAGCAGCTTAGATCTAGGGGGCCTCACAGATACGCAGTATTTT. Translated, it gives CASSLDLGGLTDTQYF.

J is TRBJ2-5 and V is TRBV4-1, with 7 positions matching TRBD2. The J call may be in error: the DNA end matches TRBJ2-7 better. The V gene's germline CDR1 is MGHRA and CDR2 YSYEKL. This CDR3 is built from 16 residues. In nucleotides, the CDR3 is TGCGCCAGCAGCCAAGATATGGGGGGGGACTCCTACGAGCAGTACTTC. This gives the protein CASSQDMGGDSYEQYF.

This clone was seen just once. The chain couples TRBV4-1 to TRBJ2-5; 8 nucleotides agree with TRBD1. CDR1 is MGHRA, CDR2 YSYEKL, per germline. V trimming: 3 bases; J trimming: 5 bases; junction bases outside the gene matches: 2. This CDR3 comprises 13 residues. The CDR3 DNA reads as TGCGCCAGCAGCCATTGGACAGGGGAGACCCAGTACTTC. This encodes CASSHWTGETQYF.

The chain couples TRBV6-4 to TRBJ2-3; 10 bases align to TRBD2. This CDR3 has 14 amino acids. The germline CDR1 and CDR2 sequences are MRHNA and SNTAGT. Losses at the gene ends were 3 bases for V and 7 bases for J; bases not matched to a gene: 4. The DNA of the CDR3 is TGTGCCAGCAGTGAATTAGCGGGGGGAAATACGCAGTATTTT. Its translation: CASSELAGGNTQYF.

The chain couples TRBV6-1 to TRBJ2-7; TRBD1 matches at 8 bases. With 8 bases clipped from V and 4 bases from J, the junction kept 7 bases outside the gene matches. In germline, CDR1 is MNHNS, CDR2 SASEGT. The CDR3 loop spans 13 amino acids. The CDR3 DNA follows: TGTGCCAGCGAGGGACAGGTCCTTTACGAGCAGTACTTC. As protein: CASEGQVLYEQYF.

This clone has a single count. The genes are TRBV5-1 and TRBJ2-5; 7 nucleotides line up with TRBD1. The V segment lost 4 bases and the J segment 4 bases; nucleotides outside the gene matches: 7. There are 14 residues in the CDR3. Germline loops: CDR1 SGHRS, CDR2 YFSETQ. The CDR3 DNA is TGCGCCAGCAGCATTCTAGGACAGGTAGAGACCCAGTACTTC. This sequence encodes CASSILGQVETQYF.

The chain uses TRBV10-3 and TRBJ1-2, with TRBD1 matching over 12 bases. The CDR3 covers 15 residues. J lost 4 bases, V lost 7 bases, and 7 bases had no gene match. CDR1 ENHRY and CDR2 SYGVKD come from the germline V gene. The CDR3 DNA is TGTGCCATCAACCCGGGACAGGGGGCGAGCTATGGCTACACCTTC. Protein sequence: CAINPGQGASYGYTF.

The chain is built from TRBV28 and TRBJ1-3, with 7 bases matching TRBD1. CDR3 length: 15 residues. After removal of 4 bases from V and 4 bases from J, the junction contained 7 bases not matched to a gene. Germline V gives CDR1 MDHEN, CDR2 SYDVKM. The CDR3 DNA follows: TGTGCCAGCAGTTCCTCGGACAGGTTAGGAAACACCATATATTTT. The encoded protein is CASSSSDRLGNTIYF.

V usage is TRBV7-6 and J usage is TRBJ2-2, with D unresolved. The length of the CDR3 is 14 residues. The ends were cut back, 0 bases at V and 0 bases at J, with 2 bases in the middle. The germline CDR1 and CDR2 sequences are SGHVS and FNYEAQ. CDR3 DNA sequence: TGTGCCAGCAGCTTAGCCGCGAACACCGGGGAGCTGTTTTTT. This gives the protein CASSLAANTGELFF.

The chain is built from TRBV6-6 and TRBJ1-1; D is possibly TRBD1 (5 bases). Germline V gives CDR1 MNHNY, CDR2 SVGAGI (reference sequence). Trimming removed 0 bases from V and 2 bases from J, with 10 bases in between. CDR3 length equals 15 residues. The CDR3 region is CASSYSGTYNTEAFF. Written as DNA, the CDR3 is TGTGCCAGCAGTTACTCAGGGACTTACAACACTGAAGCTTTCTTT.

The chain has TRBV27 and TRBJ2-7; D is possibly TRBD1 (6 bases). The CDR3 has 15 amino acids. In germline, CDR1 is MNHEY, CDR2 SMNVEV (reference sequence). Trimming left V 4 bases short and J 3 bases short, with 16 bases between. The CDR3 sequence is CASSSLDRLDYEQYF. The CDR3 bases are TGTGCCAGCAGTTCCCTCGACAGGTTAGACTACGAGCAGTACTTC.

The chain couples TRBV6-1 to TRBJ2-4; 7 bases are a match to TRBD1. This CDR3 is 13 amino acids long. Germline V gene lookup returns CDR1 MNHNS and CDR2 SASEGT. The V segment lost 5 bases and the J segment 5 bases; nucleotides outside the gene matches: 3. DNA for the CDR3: TGTGCCAGCAGTCGCGACAGGGAAAACATTCAGTACTTC. Its protein is CASSRDRENIQYF.

This rearrangement joins TRBV10-3 to TRBJ1-2; weak D call: TRBD1 (6 bases). Per germline, CDR1 ENHRY and CDR2 SYGVKD. Trimming took off 8 bases at V and 2 bases at J, with 18 bases between the two ends. The CDR3 runs to 15 residues. The CDR3, as DNA: TGTGCCATCGGACGGGGGGCTGAGTTGAACTATGGCTACACCTTC. Amino acid sequence: CAIGRGAELNYGYTF.

With respect to this clone: The junction departs from germline at one end; a sequencing error may be responsible. The V gene is TRBV28, the J gene TRBJ2-7; perhaps TRBD2 as D (6 bases). From germline, CDR1 is MDHEN and CDR2 SYDVKM. This CDR3 contains 17 residues. For the CDR3, the DNA is TGTGCCAGCAGTCTATGGATGGGGGGAGATGCGACCTACGAGCAGTACTTC. Amino acid sequence: CASSLWMGGDATYEQYF.

The chain couples TRBV4-1 to TRBJ1-4; D is undetermined. This CDR3 has 13 amino acids. Germline lookup yields CDR1 MGHRA and CDR2 YSYEKL. V lost 1 base and J lost 8, with 8 bases in between. The CDR3 sequence: CASSQGALEKLFF. The CDR3 DNA reads TGCGCCAGCAGCCAAGGGGCTTTGGAAAAACTGTTTTTT.

V gene TRBV30 combines with J gene TRBJ1-6; 7 nucleotides line up with TRBD1. The CDR3 consists of 13 residues. Germline V lookup: CDR1 GTSNPN, CDR2 SVGIG (reference sequence). J was trimmed by 7 bases and V by 2 bases; bases with no gene match: 2. CDR3 sequence reads: CAWSPGQNSPLHF. DNA of the CDR3: TGTGCCTGGAGTCCGGGACAGAATTCACCCCTCCACTTT.

The chain joins TRBV6-4 to TRBJ2-2; 9 bases fit TRBD2. Germline V gives CDR1 MRHNA, CDR2 SNTAGT. The CDR3 is 15 residues long. V lost 0 bases, J lost 6 bases, and 2 bases stayed unmatched. The CDR3 DNA sequence: TGTGCCAGCAGTGACTCAGCGGGGGGAGCCGGGGAGCTGTTTTTT. Translation gives CASSDSAGGAGELFF.

The genes are TRBV9 and TRBJ2-7, with D possibly matching TRBD1 (6 bases). The germline gives CDR1 SGDLS, CDR2 YYNGEE. Trimming took 0 bases from V and 2 from J, leaving 12 bases between them. The CDR3 runs 15 residues. CDR3 sequence reads: CASSVVDRPTYEQYF. For the CDR3, the DNA is TGTGCCAGCAGCGTAGTAGACAGGCCAACCTACGAGCAGTACTTC.

The chain links TRBV28 to TRBJ1-1, with TRBD1 matching over 7 bases. Germline values: CDR1 MDHEN, CDR2 SYDVKM. The V and J ends lost 8 bases and 2 bases, in that order; junction bases with no gene match: 17. This CDR3 has 17 residues. Here the CDR3 DNA reads TGTGCCAGCCCCAGGACAGGACTTAGCTCCCGCAACACTGAAGCTTTCTTT. It encodes CASPRTGLSSRNTEAFF.

The J gene is TRBJ2-5, the V gene TRBV25-1, with D uncertain. Deletions cut 8 bases from V and 4 bases from J, with 8 bases between. Germline CDR1 MGHDK, CDR2 SYGVNS. CDR3 size: 11 residues. CDR3 residues: CASLYGETQYF. The CDR3 DNA follows: TGTGCCAGCTTGTACGGAGAGACCCAGTACTTC.